The clone carrying this T cell receptor beta chain has just a few counts. TCRdb processed the PCR reads anew with MiXCR; each CDR3 protein has one entry. The table has 9,500 to 12,000 distinct CDR3 sequences, 63% seen once. The data originate from a study of esophageal squamous cell carcinoma under preoperative chemotherapy. With V trimmed by 5 bases and J by 7 bases, 7 bases remained unmatched. The CDR3 length is 14 residues. Germline lookup yields CDR1 MNHNS and CDR2 SASEGT. Time point noted: after preoperative PTX-NDP chemotherapy. The chain recombines TRBV6-1 with TRBJ2-1, with 8 bases lining up with TRBD2. This material was collected from a patient given preoperative chemotherapy. The origin of this receptor is a human donor with esophageal squamous cell carcinoma. The donor label of this sample is uncertain. This CDR3 reads CASSPSGSGNEQFF. The CDR3 nucleotides are TGTGCCAGCAGTCCGAGCGGGAGTGGTAATGAGCAGTTCTTC.